The present entry profiles one TCR beta chain with its context. Its antigen is unknown. The data were obtained in a study of cytomegalovirus exposure and HLA in healthy donors. With 60 Vbeta and 13 Jbeta primers, the PCR was carried out. Assay: immunoSEQ multiplex PCR; the TCRdb copy retains only in-frame clones and omits some. The sample has roughly 200,000 clones, about 69% seen once. The study sampled nominally healthy donors, though unrecorded immune exposures were likely. General study points: TCR beta V- and J-gene trimming was later associated with a missense DCLRE1C variant. In a later analysis, HLA-associated TCR beta chains were more clonally expanded than equally common others.

Material: PBMCs. The sequence was collected from a male donor in good health and CMV-seronegative.

CDR3 amino acids: CASSQGPDFGQGATQYF. As DNA, the CDR3 is TGCGCCAGCAGCCAAGGGCCCGACTTTGGACAGGGGGCGACGCAGTATTTT. This rearrangement joins TRBV4-3 to TRBJ2-3; 11 nucleotides line up with TRBD1. The CDR3 loop spans 17 amino acids. J was trimmed by 9 bases and V by 1 base; bases with no gene match: 12. Germline assignment: CDR1 LGHNA and CDR2 YSLEER.